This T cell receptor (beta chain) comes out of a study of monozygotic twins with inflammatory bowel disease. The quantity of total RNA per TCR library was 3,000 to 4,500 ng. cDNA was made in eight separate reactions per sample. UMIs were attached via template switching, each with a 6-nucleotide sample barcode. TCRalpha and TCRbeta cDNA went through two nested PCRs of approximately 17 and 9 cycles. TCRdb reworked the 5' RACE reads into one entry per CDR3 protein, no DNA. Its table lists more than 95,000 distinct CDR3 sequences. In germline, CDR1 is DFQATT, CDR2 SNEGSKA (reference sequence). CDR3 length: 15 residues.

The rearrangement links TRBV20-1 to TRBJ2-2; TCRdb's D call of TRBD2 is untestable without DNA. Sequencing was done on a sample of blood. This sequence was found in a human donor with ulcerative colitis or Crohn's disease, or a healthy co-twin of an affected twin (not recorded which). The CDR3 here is CSASTSGSWPGELFF.